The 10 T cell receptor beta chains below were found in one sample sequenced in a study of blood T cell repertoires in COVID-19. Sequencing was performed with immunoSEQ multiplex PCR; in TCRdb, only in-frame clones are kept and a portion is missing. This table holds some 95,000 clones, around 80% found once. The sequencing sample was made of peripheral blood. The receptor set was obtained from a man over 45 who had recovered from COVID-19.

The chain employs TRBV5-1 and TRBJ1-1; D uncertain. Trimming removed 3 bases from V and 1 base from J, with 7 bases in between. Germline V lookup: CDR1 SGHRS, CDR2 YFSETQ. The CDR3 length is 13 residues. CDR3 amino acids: CASSSTANTEAFF. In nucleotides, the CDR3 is TGCGCCAGCAGCTCGACTGCGAACACTGAAGCTTTCTTT.

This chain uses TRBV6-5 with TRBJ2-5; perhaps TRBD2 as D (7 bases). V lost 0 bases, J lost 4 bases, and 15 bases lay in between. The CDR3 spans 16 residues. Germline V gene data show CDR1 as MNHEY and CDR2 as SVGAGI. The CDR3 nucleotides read TGTGCCAGCAGTTACTCGGGCGGGGGCCCTAGAGAGACCCAGTACTTC. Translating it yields CASSYSGGGPRETQYF.

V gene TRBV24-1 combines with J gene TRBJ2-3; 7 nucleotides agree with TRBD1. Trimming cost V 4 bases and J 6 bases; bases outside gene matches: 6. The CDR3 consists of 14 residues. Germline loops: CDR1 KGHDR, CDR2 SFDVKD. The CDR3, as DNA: TGTGCCACCAGTGAGCCAGGGGGAGCGGATACGCAGTATTTT. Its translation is CATSEPGGADTQYF.

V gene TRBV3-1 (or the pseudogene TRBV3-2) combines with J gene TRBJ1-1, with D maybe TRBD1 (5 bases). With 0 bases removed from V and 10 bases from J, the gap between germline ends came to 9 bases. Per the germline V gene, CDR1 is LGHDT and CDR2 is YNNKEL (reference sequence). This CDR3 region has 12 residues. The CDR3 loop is CASSQDVGGAFF. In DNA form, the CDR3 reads TGTGCCAGCAGCCAAGATGTGGGGGGAGCTTTCTTT.

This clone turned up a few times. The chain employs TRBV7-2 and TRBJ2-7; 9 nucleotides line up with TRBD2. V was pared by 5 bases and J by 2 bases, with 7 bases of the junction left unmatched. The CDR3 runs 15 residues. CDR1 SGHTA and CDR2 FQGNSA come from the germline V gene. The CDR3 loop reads CASSPGTSRTYEQYF. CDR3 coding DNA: TGTGCCAGCAGCCCTGGGACTAGCCGGACCTACGAGCAGTACTTC.

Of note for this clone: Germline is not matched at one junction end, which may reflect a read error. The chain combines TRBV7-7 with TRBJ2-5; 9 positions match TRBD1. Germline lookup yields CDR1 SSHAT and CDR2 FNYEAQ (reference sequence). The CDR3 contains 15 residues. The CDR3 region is CASSLGQGSQETQYF. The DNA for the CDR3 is TGTGCTAGCAGCTTAGGACAGGGGTCACAAGAGACCCAGTACTTC.

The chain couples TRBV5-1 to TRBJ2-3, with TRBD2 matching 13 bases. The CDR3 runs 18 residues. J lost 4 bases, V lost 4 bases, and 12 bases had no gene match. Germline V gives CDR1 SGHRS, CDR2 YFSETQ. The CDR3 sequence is CASSPGGTSGAIADTQYF. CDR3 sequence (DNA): TGCGCCAGCAGCCCCGGGGGGACTAGCGGGGCCATCGCAGATACGCAGTATTTT. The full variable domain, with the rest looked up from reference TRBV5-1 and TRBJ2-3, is KAGVTQTPRYLIKTRGQQVTLSCSPISGHRSVSWYQQTPGQGLQFLFEYFSETQRNKGNFPGRFSGRQFSNSRSEMNVSTLELGDSALYLCASSPGGTSGAIADTQYFGPGTRLTVL.

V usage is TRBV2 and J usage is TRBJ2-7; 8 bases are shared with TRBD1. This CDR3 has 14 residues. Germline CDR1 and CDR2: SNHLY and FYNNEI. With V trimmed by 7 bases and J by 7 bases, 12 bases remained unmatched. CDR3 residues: CASTGQGLGGEQYF. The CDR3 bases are TGTGCCAGCACTGGACAGGGCCTTGGGGGAGAGCAGTACTTC.

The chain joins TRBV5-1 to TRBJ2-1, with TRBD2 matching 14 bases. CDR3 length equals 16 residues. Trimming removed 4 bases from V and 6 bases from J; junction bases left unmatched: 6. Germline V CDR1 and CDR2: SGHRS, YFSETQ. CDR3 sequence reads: CASSPTSGGAINEQFF. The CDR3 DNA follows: TGCGCCAGCAGCCCGACTAGCGGGGGGGCCATCAATGAGCAGTTCTTC.

CDR3 sequence (DNA): TGTGCCAGCAGTTTGGGCGGGGGGACGAAGAACACTGAAGCTTTCTTT. Amino acids: CASSLGGGTKNTEAFF. The V gene is TRBV27, the J gene TRBJ1-1; D possibly corresponds to TRBD1 (5 bases). The V gene's germline CDR1 is MNHEY and CDR2 SMNVEV (reference sequence). The CDR3 is 16 residues long. The ends were cut back, 3 bases at V and 1 base at J, with 15 bases in the middle.